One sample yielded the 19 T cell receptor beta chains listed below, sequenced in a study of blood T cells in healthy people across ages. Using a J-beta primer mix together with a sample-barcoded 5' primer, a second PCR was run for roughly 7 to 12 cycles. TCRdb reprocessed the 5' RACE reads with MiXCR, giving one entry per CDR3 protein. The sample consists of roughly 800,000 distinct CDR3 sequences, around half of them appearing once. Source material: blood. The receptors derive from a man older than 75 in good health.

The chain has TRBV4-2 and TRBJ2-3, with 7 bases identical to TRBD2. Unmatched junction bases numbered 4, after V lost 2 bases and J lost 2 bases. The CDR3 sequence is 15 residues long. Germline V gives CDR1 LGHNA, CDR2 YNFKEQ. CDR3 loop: CASSQPTSATDTQYF. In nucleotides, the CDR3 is TGTGCCAGCAGCCAACCTACTAGCGCCACAGATACGCAGTATTTT.

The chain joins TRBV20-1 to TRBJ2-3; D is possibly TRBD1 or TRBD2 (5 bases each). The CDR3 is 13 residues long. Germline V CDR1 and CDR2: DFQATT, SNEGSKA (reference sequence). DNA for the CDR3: TGCAGCGCCAATGGGGGTGGCACAGATACGCAGTATTTT. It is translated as CSANGGGTDTQYF.

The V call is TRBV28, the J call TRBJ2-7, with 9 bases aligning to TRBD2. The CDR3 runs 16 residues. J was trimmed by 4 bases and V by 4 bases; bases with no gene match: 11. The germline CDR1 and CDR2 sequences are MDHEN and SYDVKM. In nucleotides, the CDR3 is TGTGCCAGCAGTTCCTACCTGGGGGCGGGAGGGTACGAGCAGTACTTC. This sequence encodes CASSSYLGAGGYEQYF.

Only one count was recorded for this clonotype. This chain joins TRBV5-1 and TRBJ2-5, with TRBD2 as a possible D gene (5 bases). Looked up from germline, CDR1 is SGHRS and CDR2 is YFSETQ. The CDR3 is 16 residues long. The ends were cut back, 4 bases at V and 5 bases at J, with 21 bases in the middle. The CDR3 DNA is TGCGCCAGCAGCGGAGGAATGGACGTAGGTGGGGAGACCCAGTACTTC. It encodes CASSGGMDVGGETQYF.

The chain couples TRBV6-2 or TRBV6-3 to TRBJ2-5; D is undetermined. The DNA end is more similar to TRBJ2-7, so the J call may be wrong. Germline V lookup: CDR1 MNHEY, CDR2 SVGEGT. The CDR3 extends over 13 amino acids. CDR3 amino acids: CASSYSRLGEQYF. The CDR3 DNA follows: TGTGCCAGCAGTTACTCCCGCCTCGGCGAGCAGTACTTC.

CDR3 DNA sequence: TGTGCCATCGGGCAACTAGCGGGAATCGAGCAGTACTTC. The encoded protein is CAIGQLAGIEQYF. The V gene is TRBV10-3, the J gene TRBJ2-7; 10 positions agree with TRBD2. V shed 8 bases and J 6 bases; nucleotides not matched to a gene: 7. CDR3 length: 13 amino acids. Germline lookup yields CDR1 ENHRY and CDR2 SYGVKD.

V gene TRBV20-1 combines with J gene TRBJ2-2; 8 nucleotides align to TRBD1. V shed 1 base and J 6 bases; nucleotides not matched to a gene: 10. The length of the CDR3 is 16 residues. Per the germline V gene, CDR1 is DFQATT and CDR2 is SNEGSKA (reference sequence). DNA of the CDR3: TGCAGTGCTAGAGCCCTTGGACAGGGCCAAGCCGGGGAGCTGTTTTTT. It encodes CSARALGQGQAGELFF.

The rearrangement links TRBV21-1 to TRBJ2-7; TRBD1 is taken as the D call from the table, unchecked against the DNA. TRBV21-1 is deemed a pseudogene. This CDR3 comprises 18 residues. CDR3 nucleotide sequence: TGTGCCAGCAGCTCTAGCCCCGGACAGGGGGATATGCCCTACGAGCAGTACTTC. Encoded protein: CASSSSPGQGDMPYEQYF.

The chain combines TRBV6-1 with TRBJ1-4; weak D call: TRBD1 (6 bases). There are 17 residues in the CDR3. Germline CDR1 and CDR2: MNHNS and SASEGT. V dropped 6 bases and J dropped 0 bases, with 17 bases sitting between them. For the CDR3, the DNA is TGTGCCAGCAGCAGGGGCGTTACTTTCGCAACTAATGAAAAACTGTTTTTT. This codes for CASSRGVTFATNEKLFF.

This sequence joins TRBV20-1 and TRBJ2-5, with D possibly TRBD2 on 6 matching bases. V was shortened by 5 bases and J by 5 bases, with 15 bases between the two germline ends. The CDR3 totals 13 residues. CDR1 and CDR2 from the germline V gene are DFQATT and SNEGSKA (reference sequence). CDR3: CSALLAGTETQYF. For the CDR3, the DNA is TGCAGTGCTCTACTGGCGGGGACCGAGACCCAGTACTTC.

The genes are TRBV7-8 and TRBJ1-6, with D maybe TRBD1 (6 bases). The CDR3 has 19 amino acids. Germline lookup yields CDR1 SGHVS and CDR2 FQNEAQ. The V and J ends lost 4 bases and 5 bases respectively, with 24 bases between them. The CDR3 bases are TGTGCCAGCAGCTCGAAAACAGGGCCCCATTCGGCGAATAATTCACCCCTCCACTTT. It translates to CASSSKTGPHSANNSPLHF. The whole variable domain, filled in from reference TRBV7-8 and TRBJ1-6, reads GAGVSQSPRYKVAKRGQDVALRCDPISGHVSLFWYQQALGQGPEFLTYFQNEAQLDKSGLPSDRFFAERPEGSVSTLKIQRTQQEDSAVYLCASSSKTGPHSANNSPLHFGNGTRLTVT.

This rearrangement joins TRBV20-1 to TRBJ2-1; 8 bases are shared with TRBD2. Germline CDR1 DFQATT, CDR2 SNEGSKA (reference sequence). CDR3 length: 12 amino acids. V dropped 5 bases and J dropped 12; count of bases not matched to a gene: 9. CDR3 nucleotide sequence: TGCAGTGCTGAAAACAGCGGGGGTTCGCAGTTCTTC. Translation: CSAENSGGSQFF.

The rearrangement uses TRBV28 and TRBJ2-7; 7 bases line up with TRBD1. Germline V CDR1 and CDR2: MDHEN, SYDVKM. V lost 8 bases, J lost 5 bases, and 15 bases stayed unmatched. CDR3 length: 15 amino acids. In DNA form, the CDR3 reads TGTGCCAGCTTCTTGACCGTCACAGGGGTCCACGAGCAGTACTTC. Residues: CASFLTVTGVHEQYF.

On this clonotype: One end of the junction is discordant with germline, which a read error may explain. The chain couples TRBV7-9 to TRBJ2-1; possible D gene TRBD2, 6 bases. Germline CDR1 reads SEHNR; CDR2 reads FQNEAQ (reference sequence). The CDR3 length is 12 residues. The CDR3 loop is CHGGSYPNEQFF. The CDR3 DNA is TGCCACGGAGGGAGTTACCCTAATGAGCAGTTCTTC.

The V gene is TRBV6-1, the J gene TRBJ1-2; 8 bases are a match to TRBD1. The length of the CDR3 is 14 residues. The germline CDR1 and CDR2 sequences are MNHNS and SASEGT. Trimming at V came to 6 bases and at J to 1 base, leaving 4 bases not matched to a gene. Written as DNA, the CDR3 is TGTGCCAGCAGCCCGGGACAGGATAACTATGGCTACACCTTC. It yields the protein CASSPGQDNYGYTF.

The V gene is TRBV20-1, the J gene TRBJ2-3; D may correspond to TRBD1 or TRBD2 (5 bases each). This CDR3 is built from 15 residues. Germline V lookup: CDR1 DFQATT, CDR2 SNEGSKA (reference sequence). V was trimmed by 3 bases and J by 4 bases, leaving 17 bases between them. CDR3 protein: CSASGDVGEPDTQYF. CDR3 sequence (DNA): TGCAGTGCTAGTGGGGACGTGGGGGAGCCAGATACGCAGTATTTT.

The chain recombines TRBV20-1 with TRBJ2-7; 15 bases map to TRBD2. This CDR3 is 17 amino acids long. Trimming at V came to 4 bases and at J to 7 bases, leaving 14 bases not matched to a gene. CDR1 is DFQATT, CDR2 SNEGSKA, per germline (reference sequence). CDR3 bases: TGCAGTGCTACTCCGGGACTAGCGGGAGGTCGCGAAGGAGAGCAGTACTTC. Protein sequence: CSATPGLAGGREGEQYF.

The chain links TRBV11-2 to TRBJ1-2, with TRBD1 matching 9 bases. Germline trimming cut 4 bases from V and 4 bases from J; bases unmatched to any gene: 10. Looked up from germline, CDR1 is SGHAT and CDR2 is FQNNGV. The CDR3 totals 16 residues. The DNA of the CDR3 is TGTGCCAGCAGCTCTCCCCGGACAGGGGCCTCCTATGGCTACACCTTC. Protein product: CASSSPRTGASYGYTF.

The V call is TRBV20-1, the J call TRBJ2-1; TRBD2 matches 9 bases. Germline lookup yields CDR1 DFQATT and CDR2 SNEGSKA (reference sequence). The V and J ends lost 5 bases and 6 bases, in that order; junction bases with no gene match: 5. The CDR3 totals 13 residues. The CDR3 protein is CSADSGRGNEQFF. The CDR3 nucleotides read TGCAGTGCTGATAGCGGGAGAGGCAATGAGCAGTTCTTC.